The present entry profiles one T cell receptor beta chain with its context. Its antigen is still unknown. Repertoires were generated with immunoSEQ multiplex PCR, while TCRdb's copy carries only in-frame clones and drops some. The sample has 30,000 or so clones; approximately 90% are singletons. J lost 5 bases, V lost 6 bases, and 6 bases had no gene match. The CDR3 extends over 14 amino acids. CDR1 and CDR2 from the germline V gene are MNHNY and SVGAGI (reference sequence). These data come from a study of T cells in localized non-small cell lung cancer. General study results and limits: Higher blood T cell density went with longer overall survival.

The TCR was taken from a female donor of 60 years or more with stage III squamous cell lung carcinoma. This sequence joins TRBV6-6 and TRBJ2-7, with 11 bases fitting TRBD2. The sequencing used peripheral blood, collected before any cancer treatment. CDR3 DNA: TGTGCCAGCAGCCCCACTAGCGGGAGCGACGAGCAGTACTTC. Its translation is CASSPTSGSDEQYF.